This TCR beta chain was sequenced for a study of CD8 T cells in Susac syndrome. Random hexamers primed reverse transcription of 0.5 to 1 ug RNA. TCRdb reanalysed the immunoSEQ multiplex PCR reads using MiXCR and keeps one entry per CDR3 protein. The sample lists approximately 190,000 distinct CDR3 sequences; 90% to 95% were seen once. The CDR3 contains 14 residues. The V segment lost 4 bases and the J segment 7 bases; nucleotides outside the gene matches: 6. Sequencing was performed on CD4+ T cells from PBMCs. J is TRBJ2-1 and V is TRBV12-3 or TRBV12-4, with 8 bases lining up with TRBD2. This TCR was sampled from a human donor in good health. In nucleotides, the CDR3 is TGTGCCAGCAGTTCAGGCGGGGGGAAGAATGAGCAGTTCTTC. Its protein product is CASSSGGGKNEQFF.